This T cell receptor beta chain was retrieved from a study of human T cells and chemical hapten exposure. Study-level information: Slight differences in pooled library volume were the main source of varying TCR yields across samples.

Time point reported: healthy volunteer bleed at 2 weeks. Unseparated into fractions, whole blood served as the source from which total RNA was extracted. The V segment lost 2 bases and the J segment 8 bases; nucleotides outside the gene matches: 8. There are 17 residues in the CDR3. The study's library attached unique molecular identifiers to single cDNA molecules. In the authors' workflow: Samples held a median of around 100,000 TCRs, range about 23,224–700,000. TCRdb called the RACE reads again in MiXCR, with one record for every CDR3 protein. These V and J calls are TCRdb output, not the study's own analysis. The sample yields about 28,000 distinct CDR3 sequences, 7.4% seen once. General study findings and limits: TCRs above 1 in 1000 frequency stayed constant with DPC sensitization.

This clonotype was seen only a few times. As yet, its antigen is unknown. The sequenced sample consisted of whole blood. The J gene is TRBJ2-1, the V gene TRBV12-3 or TRBV12-4; 14 nucleotides match TRBD2. This sequence originates from a human donor in good health. Some clones in this sample may be carry-over from other donors' samples. The CDR3 DNA reads TGTGCCAGCAGTTTACGACTAGCGGGAGGGGTGGTGGATGAGCAGTTCTTC. As protein: CASSLRLAGGVVDEQFF.